The T cell receptor (beta chain) described here comes from a study of cytomegalovirus exposure and HLA in healthy donors. CDR3 length: 16 amino acids. V dropped 6 bases and J dropped 4; count of bases not matched to a gene: 7. Germline values: CDR1 MNHNY, CDR2 SVGAGI (reference sequence). The PCR employed 60 Vbeta primers together with 13 Jbeta primers. TCRdb keeps only in-frame clones here, not all; method: immunoSEQ multiplex PCR. The sample holds 84,000 or so clones, about 74% seen once. Sequencing was carried out using PBMCs. The clonotype comes from a man aged 25-45 years in good health and CMV-seronegative. The chain uses TRBV6-6 and TRBJ2-2; 11 bases agree with TRBD2. CDR3 loop: CASSLAGGPRTGELFF. The CDR3 nucleotides read TGTGCCAGCAGCTTAGCGGGGGGGCCGCGCACCGGGGAGCTGTTTTTT.